These 8 T cell receptor beta chains were sequenced from one sample in a study of blood T cell repertoires in COVID-19. The repertoire was sequenced with immunoSEQ multiplex PCR; TCRdb's copy has only in-frame clones and lacks some. The table shows 35,000 to 45,000 clones, with over 80% occurring only once. Sequenced: peripheral blood. The receptors derive from a human donor in a cohort sampled during active COVID-19.

V is TRBV3-1 (or the pseudogene TRBV3-2) and J is TRBJ1-5; the D is unclear. The V and J ends lost 6 bases and 2 bases respectively, with 5 bases between them. Germline V gene data show CDR1 as LGHDT and CDR2 as YNNKEL (reference sequence). This CDR3 comprises 12 residues. CDR3 nucleotide sequence: TGTGCCAGCAGGTTAGGCAATCAGCCCCAGCATTTT. Translating it yields CASRLGNQPQHF.

The chain links TRBV28 to TRBJ1-2; TRBD1 is a possible D gene (5 bases). Trimming shortened V by 3 bases and J by 7 bases, and 15 bases separated the two germline ends. Germline V CDR1 and CDR2: MDHEN, SYDVKM. CDR3 length: 14 residues. Here the CDR3 DNA reads TGTGCCAGCAGTTTCCAAGACACCAGGGCTGGCTACACCTTC. Residues: CASSFQDTRAGYTF.

The chain joins TRBV30 to TRBJ2-5; 12 nucleotides align to TRBD2. Per germline, CDR1 GTSNPN and CDR2 SVGIG (reference sequence). The V and J ends lost 8 bases and 2 bases, in that order; junction bases with no gene match: 6. The CDR3 runs to 14 residues. The CDR3 loop reads CALGLAGTQETQYF. In nucleotides, the CDR3 is TGTGCCCTAGGACTAGCGGGGACTCAAGAGACCCAGTACTTC.

This chain joins TRBV7-3 and TRBJ1-1, with a weak D call TRBD1 (5 bases). CDR1 is SGHTA and CDR2 is FQGTGA in the germline V gene. V lost 9 bases, J lost 6 bases, and 17 bases lay in between. The CDR3 covers 13 residues. In nucleotides, the CDR3 is TGTGCCAGTTCCCAGGGAGGTGTGGCTGAAGCTTTCTTT. Its protein is CASSQGGVAEAFF.

Comments on this clone: Within the sample, other DNA sequences also encode this same CDR3. The chain joins TRBV20-1 to TRBJ2-7, with a possible D match to TRBD1 (5 bases). Germline CDR1 is DFQATT and CDR2 is SNEGSKA (reference sequence). Trimming shortened V by 1 base and J by 5 bases, and 6 bases separated the two germline ends. The CDR3 totals 11 residues. CDR3 region: CSARAGHEQYF. CDR3 coding DNA: TGCAGTGCTAGAGCAGGGCACGAGCAGTACTTC.

This chain joins TRBV7-6 and TRBJ2-7; 8 bases fit TRBD1. This CDR3 comprises 15 residues. Germline assignment: CDR1 SGHVS and CDR2 FNYEAQ. V lost 5 bases and J lost 2; bases outside the gene matches: 8. The CDR3 DNA reads as TGTGCCAGCAGCCAAGGTCCAGGGGGCACCTACGAGCAGTACTTC. This gives the protein CASSQGPGGTYEQYF.

This clone was observed once. V and J are TRBV5-1 and TRBJ1-3; 7 bases are a match to TRBD1. Germline CDR1 SGHRS, CDR2 YFSETQ. Trimming at V came to 2 bases and at J to 4 bases, leaving 9 bases not matched to a gene. CDR3 length: 16 residues. CDR3 DNA: TGCGCCAGCAGCTTAGCCAACACAGGGGCAGGAAACACCATATATTTT. Protein product: CASSLANTGAGNTIYF.

The chain recombines TRBV20-1 with TRBJ2-5; the D gene is possibly TRBD1 (5 bases). Germline V lookup: CDR1 DFQATT, CDR2 SNEGSKA (reference sequence). The CDR3 runs 15 residues. The V end was cut by 3 bases, the J end by 0 bases, with 14 bases between. CDR3 coding DNA: TGCAGTGCTAGTGTCGACAGCCCGTACCAAGAGACCCAGTACTTC. It is translated as CSASVDSPYQETQYF.